Each of the 30 T cell receptor beta chains below was sequenced from the same sample in a study of chemoradiotherapy in HPV16-positive cancers. Using immunoSEQ multiplex PCR, the repertoire was profiled, and TCRdb retains in-frame clones only, with some absent. Found here are about 9,600 clones, around 80% of them singletons; the top ten hold roughly 13%. The source was tumor tissue, collected from a patient who underwent chemoradiotherapy. All receptors come from a human donor with HPV-associated anogenital cancer.

This clone appeared a few times. The chain couples TRBV7-9 to TRBJ1-1; perhaps TRBD1 as D (5 bases). V was trimmed by 1 base and J by 6 bases, leaving 9 bases between them. The CDR3 runs to 13 residues. CDR1 is SEHNR, CDR2 FQNEAQ, per germline (reference sequence). In nucleotides, the CDR3 is TGTGCCAGCAGCTTAGTCCAGGGCGCTGAAGCTTTCTTT. Its protein product is CASSLVQGAEAFF.

Concerning this clone: The sample contains more than one DNA sequence encoding this CDR3. The J gene is TRBJ1-2, the V gene TRBV6-1, with D possibly TRBD1 on 6 matching bases. V was clipped by 5 bases and J by 1 base, with 14 bases between them. Germline V gives CDR1 MNHNS, CDR2 SASEGT. The CDR3 runs 15 residues. This CDR3 is CASSRPGQINYGYTF. CDR3 DNA: TGTGCCAGCAGTCGACCGGGACAAATTAACTATGGCTACACCTTC.

The gene calls are TRBV19 and TRBJ1-5; D is unresolved. The CDR3 has 14 residues. V was pared by 10 bases and J by 5 bases, with 18 bases between. From germline, CDR1 is LNHDA and CDR2 SQIVND (reference sequence). The CDR3 loop is CATRVGNTDQPQHF. The CDR3 coding sequence is TGTGCCACCAGAGTGGGTAATACTGATCAGCCCCAGCATTTT.

V usage is TRBV28 and J usage is TRBJ1-3, with D unresolved. CDR1 and CDR2 (germline): MDHEN, SYDVKM. Trimming removed 4 bases from V and 2 bases from J, with 3 bases in between. The CDR3 length is 12 residues. This chain's CDR3 is CASSSPGNTIYF. The CDR3 DNA follows: TGTGCCAGCAGTTCACCTGGAAACACCATATATTTT.

The chain combines TRBV15 with TRBJ1-3; TRBD1 is a possible D gene (6 bases). V shed 4 bases and J shed 2 bases, with 9 bases lying between them. The CDR3 has 14 residues. Germline V CDR1 and CDR2: LNHNV, YYDKDF (reference sequence). CDR3 in DNA: TGTGCCACCAGCACCCGGGACACTGGAAACACCATATATTTT. This sequence encodes CATSTRDTGNTIYF.

This clone has just one count. The V gene is TRBV7-9, the J gene TRBJ1-2; unclear D gene. This CDR3 is 15 amino acids long. Trimming cost V 4 bases and J 4 bases, with 16 bases left between them. CDR1 is SEHNR, CDR2 FQNEAQ, per germline (reference sequence). CDR3 sequence reads: CASSSSVGQSYGYTF. DNA for the CDR3: TGTGCCAGCAGCTCCTCGGTCGGGCAGTCCTATGGCTACACCTTC. Full variable domain (outside the CDR3, taken from reference TRBV7-9 and TRBJ1-2): DTGVSQNPRHKITKRGQNVTFRCDPISEHNRLYWYRQTLGQGPEFLTYFQNEAQLEKSRLLSDRFSAERPKGSFSTLEIQRTEQGDSAMYLCASSSSVGQSYGYTFGSGTRLTVV.

This rearrangement joins TRBV4-2 to TRBJ2-1, with D possibly being TRBD1 or TRBD2 (5 bases each). Trimming left V 4 bases short and J 5 bases short, with 15 bases between. Per germline, CDR1 LGHNA and CDR2 YNFKEQ. This CDR3 has 15 amino acids. The CDR3 protein is CASSRTGTGDNEQFF. The DNA of the CDR3 is TGTGCCAGCAGCCGAACCGGGACGGGCGACAATGAGCAGTTCTTC.

This chain links TRBV5-4 with TRBJ2-3; 14 nucleotides match TRBD2. The ends lost 4 bases at V and 0 bases at J; junction bases unmatched: 4. CDR1 SGHNT and CDR2 YYREEE come from the germline V gene (reference sequence). This CDR3 is 17 amino acids long. The chain's CDR3 is CASSQGLAGGSTDTQYF. The CDR3 nucleotides are TGTGCCAGCAGCCAAGGACTAGCGGGGGGAAGCACAGATACGCAGTATTTT.

This sequence joins TRBV10-3 and TRBJ2-2; TRBD1 matches 11 bases. The CDR3 has 15 amino acids. V lost 4 bases and J lost 4; bases outside the gene matches: 2. From germline, CDR1 is ENHRY and CDR2 SYGVKD. The DNA for the CDR3 is TGTGCCATCAGTGCCGGGACAGGGGGCACCGGGGAGCTGTTTTTT. Translating gives CAISAGTGGTGELFF.

The chain couples TRBV27 to TRBJ2-1; 9 bases are shared with TRBD2. V lost 3 bases to trimming and J lost 5 bases; unmatched junction nucleotides: 8. This CDR3 has 16 amino acids. Germline CDR1 MNHEY, CDR2 SMNVEV (reference sequence). The CDR3 DNA reads as TGTGCCAGCAGTTTGGCGGGACTAGCTTTCGACAATGAGCAGTTCTTC. This translates into CASSLAGLAFDNEQFF.

The chain carries TRBV6-1 and TRBJ2-6; D ambiguous. Per germline, CDR1 MNHNS and CDR2 SASEGT. This CDR3 has 15 amino acids. Between the trimmed V and J ends, which lost 4 bases and 0 bases, there was a span of 7 bases. CDR3 in DNA: TGTGCCAGCAGTGCCGGGTTCTCTGGGGCCAACGTCCTGACTTTC. It codes for CASSAGFSGANVLTF.

This chain links TRBV7-9 with TRBJ2-5, with a possible D match to TRBD1 (5 bases). The CDR3 consists of 12 residues. V lost 5 bases and J lost 6, with 10 bases in between. Germline-derived CDR1 and CDR2 are SEHNR and FQNEAQ (reference sequence). The CDR3 DNA sequence: TGTGCCAGCAGCCAGCAGGGCCAGACCCAGTACTTC. It translates to CASSQQGQTQYF.

The rearrangement links TRBV11-2 to TRBJ1-4; 8 positions match TRBD1. Germline V gene data show CDR1 as SGHAT and CDR2 as FQNNGV. The CDR3 loop spans 15 amino acids. Germline trimming cut 1 base from V and 10 bases from J; bases unmatched to any gene: 8. CDR3: CASSLGATGVGKLFF. The CDR3 DNA sequence: TGTGCCAGCAGCTTAGGGGCGACAGGGGTTGGAAAACTGTTTTTT.

This chain joins TRBV5-1 and TRBJ1-2; no clear D. Germline CDR1 reads SGHRS; CDR2 reads YFSETQ. The CDR3 loop spans 12 amino acids. With 2 bases removed from V and 6 bases from J, the gap between germline ends came to 8 bases. The CDR3 is CASSFGQNGYTF. CDR3 sequence (DNA): TGCGCCAGCAGCTTCGGTCAGAATGGCTACACCTTC.

This rearrangement joins TRBV7-9 to TRBJ2-3; 9 bases fit TRBD1. V gave up 5 bases and J gave up 5 bases; unmatched junction bases: 8. The CDR3 runs to 15 residues. Germline V lookup: CDR1 SEHNR, CDR2 FQNEAQ (reference sequence). CDR3 coding DNA: TGTGCCAGCAGCCCACGGACAGGGGAGGGAGATACGCAGTATTTT. Translated: CASSPRTGEGDTQYF.

J is TRBJ1-1 and V is TRBV7-6; the D is unclear. Trimming stripped 5 bases from V and 3 bases from J, with 16 bases between. Germline lookup yields CDR1 SGHVS and CDR2 FNYEAQ. The CDR3 runs 15 residues. Here the CDR3 reads CASSPADRWDTEAFF. The CDR3 DNA reads TGTGCCAGCAGCCCGGCGGACCGTTGGGACACTGAAGCTTTCTTT.

This chain uses TRBV4-1 with TRBJ2-3, with 9 bases matching TRBD2. Germline lookup yields CDR1 MGHRA and CDR2 YSYEKL. V lost 0 bases and J lost 3; bases outside the gene matches: 10. The CDR3 extends over 18 amino acids. CDR3 amino acids: CASSQEWGASGDTDTQYF. In DNA form, the CDR3 reads TGCGCCAGCAGCCAAGAGTGGGGTGCTAGCGGGGATACAGATACGCAGTATTTT.

The chain links TRBV27 to TRBJ1-1, with a weak D call TRBD1 (6 bases). CDR1 is MNHEY, CDR2 SMNVEV, per germline (reference sequence). V was cut by 5 bases and J by 2 bases, with 18 bases left in between. This CDR3 has 16 residues. The CDR3 spells CASSPHRVLQNTEAFF. The CDR3 DNA reads as TGTGCCAGCAGTCCCCACAGGGTTCTCCAAAACACTGAAGCTTTCTTT.

The chain joins TRBV13 to TRBJ2-3; D is possibly TRBD2 (6 bases). Germline V gene sequence: CDR1 PRHDT, CDR2 FYEKMQ (reference sequence). The CDR3 sequence is 16 residues long. The V end was cut by 6 bases, the J end by 7 bases, with 23 bases between. The CDR3 spells CASRRFLAPGGNTQYF. DNA of the CDR3: TGTGCCAGCAGGCGATTTCTAGCGCCGGGTGGAAATACGCAGTATTTT.

V gene TRBV6-5 combines with J gene TRBJ2-5; tentative D call: TRBD2 (6 bases). This CDR3 has 13 residues. V was shortened by 5 bases and J by 7 bases, with 14 bases between the two germline ends. Germline V lookup: CDR1 MNHEY, CDR2 SVGAGI. CDR3 loop: CASSTGTPATQYF. The DNA of the CDR3 is TGTGCCAGCAGTACCGGGACTCCGGCGACCCAGTACTTC.

This rearrangement joins TRBV29-1 to TRBJ2-7; TRBD2 might be the D (6 bases). Germline CDR1 reads SQVTM; CDR2 reads ANQGSEA. This CDR3 is 12 amino acids long. V was cut by 3 bases and J by 4 bases, with 10 bases left in between. This chain's CDR3 is CSVEEGSYEQYF. The CDR3 DNA sequence: TGCAGCGTTGAGGAGGGCTCGTACGAGCAGTACTTC.

This chain uses TRBV6-1 with TRBJ2-3; the D gene could be TRBD1 or TRBD2 (6 bases each). Trimming took off 7 bases at V and 5 bases at J, with 13 bases between the two ends. Germline V gives CDR1 MNHNS, CDR2 SASEGT. The CDR3 is made up of 13 amino acids. CDR3 nucleotide sequence: TGTGCCAGCACCGAAGGGGGGATAGATACGCAGTATTTT. Encoded protein: CASTEGGIDTQYF.

This chain uses TRBV6-5 with TRBJ1-3, with D perhaps TRBD1 (5 bases). The CDR3 has 14 amino acids. Deletions cut 5 bases from V and 0 bases from J, with 8 bases between. CDR1 is MNHEY, CDR2 SVGAGI, per germline. Written as DNA, the CDR3 is TGTGCCAGCAGTAAGGGGATCTCTGGAAACACCATATATTTT. This gives the protein CASSKGISGNTIYF.

The chain couples TRBV7-3 to TRBJ2-1; the match to TRBD1 covers 9 bases. Losses at the gene ends were 0 bases for V and 7 bases for J; bases not matched to a gene: 4. The germline CDR1 and CDR2 sequences are SGHTA and FQGTGA. CDR3 size: 15 residues. The CDR3: CASSLTGQGINEQFF. CDR3 bases: TGTGCCAGCAGCTTAACGGGACAGGGAATAAATGAGCAGTTCTTC.

This chain uses TRBV4-1 with TRBJ2-3; possible D gene TRBD1, 5 bases. With 3 bases removed from V and 3 bases from J, the gap between germline ends came to 10 bases. Germline CDR1 and CDR2: MGHRA and YSYEKL. CDR3 length: 14 amino acids. CDR3 loop: CASSQATGTDTQYF. The DNA of the CDR3 is TGCGCCAGCAGCCAGGCAACAGGAACAGATACGCAGTATTTT.

The rearrangement links TRBV6-5 to TRBJ2-1; 12 nucleotides agree with TRBD2. V trimming: 6 bases; J trimming: 9 bases; junction bases outside the gene matches: 6. In germline, CDR1 is MNHEY, CDR2 SVGAGI. This CDR3 region has 14 residues. In DNA, the CDR3 is TGTGCCAGCAGGAGACTAGCGGGGGAGGGTGAGCAGTTCTTC. It encodes CASRRLAGEGEQFF.

The V and J genes are TRBV4-1 and TRBJ2-7; tentatively, D is TRBD2 (6 bases). The CDR3 length is 13 residues. CDR1 is MGHRA, CDR2 YSYEKL, per germline. V was cut by 1 base and J by 6 bases, with 10 bases left in between. CDR3 sequence reads: CASSQVEGGEQYF. DNA for the CDR3: TGCGCCAGCAGCCAAGTGGAGGGCGGCGAGCAGTACTTC.

The genes are TRBV29-1 and TRBJ2-7; D remains ambiguous. The V gene's germline CDR1 is SQVTM and CDR2 ANQGSEA. The CDR3 contains 11 residues. The CDR3 coding sequence is TGCAGTGTATCGGCTGGCTACGAGCAGTACTTC. Encoded protein: CSVSAGYEQYF.

This rearrangement joins TRBV5-1 to TRBJ2-2; D ambiguous. The V end lost 4 bases, the J end lost 8 bases, and 18 bases lay between the germline ends. Germline CDR1 and CDR2: SGHRS and YFSETQ. This CDR3 is built from 15 residues. CDR3 protein: CASSPRRENPGELFF. CDR3 coding DNA: TGCGCCAGCAGCCCCCGAAGGGAAAATCCAGGGGAGCTGTTTTTT.

This rearrangement joins TRBV19 to TRBJ1-4; D is perhaps TRBD1 (6 bases). The germline CDR1 and CDR2 sequences are LNHDA and SQIVND (reference sequence). CDR3 length: 13 amino acids. The V gene lost 9 bases and the J gene lost 3 bases, with 11 bases spanning the gap. The chain's CDR3 is CASADRPNEKLFF. The CDR3, as DNA: TGTGCCAGCGCGGACAGACCTAATGAAAAACTGTTTTTT.